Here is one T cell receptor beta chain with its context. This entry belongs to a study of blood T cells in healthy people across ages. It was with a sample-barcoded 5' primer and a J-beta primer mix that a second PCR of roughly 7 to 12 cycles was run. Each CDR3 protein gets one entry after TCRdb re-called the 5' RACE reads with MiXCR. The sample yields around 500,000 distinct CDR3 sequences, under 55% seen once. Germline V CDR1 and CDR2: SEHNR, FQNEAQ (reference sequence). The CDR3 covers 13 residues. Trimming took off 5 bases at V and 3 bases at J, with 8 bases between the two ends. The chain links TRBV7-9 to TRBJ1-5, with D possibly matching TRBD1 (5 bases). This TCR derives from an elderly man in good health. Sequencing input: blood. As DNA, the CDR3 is TGTGCCAGCAGCCCGGACAACAATCAGCCCCAGCATTTT. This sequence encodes CASSPDNNQPQHF.